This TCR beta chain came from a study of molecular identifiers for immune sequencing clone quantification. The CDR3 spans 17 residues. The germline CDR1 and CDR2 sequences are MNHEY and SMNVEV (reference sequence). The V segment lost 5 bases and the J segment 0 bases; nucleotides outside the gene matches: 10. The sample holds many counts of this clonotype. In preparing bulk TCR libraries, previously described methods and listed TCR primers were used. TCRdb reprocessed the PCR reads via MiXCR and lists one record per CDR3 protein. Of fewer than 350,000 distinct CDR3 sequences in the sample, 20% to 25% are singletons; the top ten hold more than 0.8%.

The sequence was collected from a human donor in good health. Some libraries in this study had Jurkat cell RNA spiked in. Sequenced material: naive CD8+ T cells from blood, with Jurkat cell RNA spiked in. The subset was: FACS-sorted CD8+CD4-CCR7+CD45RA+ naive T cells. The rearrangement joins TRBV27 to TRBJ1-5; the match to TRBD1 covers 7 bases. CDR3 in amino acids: CASSEQGLVFSNQPQHF. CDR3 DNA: TGTGCCAGCAGTGAACAGGGGTTGGTTTTTAGCAATCAGCCCCAGCATTTT.